This T cell receptor beta chain was identified in a study of cytomegalovirus exposure and HLA in healthy donors. Looking at the study overall: Earlier sequencing of some 170 million T cells yielded 120 million or so unique TCR beta sequences.

With regard to this clone: Its target is not known.

Study results and limitations: Researchers counted around 170 TCR beta chains as cytomegalovirus-associated. According to an earlier analysis, most TCR beta V segments yielded productive rearrangements about 87% or about 30% of the time. What a later analysis reportedly showed was that an Asian-associated ancestry cluster had fewer N-insertions than the approximately 670-donor mean.

With 60 Vbeta and 13 Jbeta primers, the PCR was carried out. Assay used: immunoSEQ multiplex PCR; TCRdb lists only in-frame clones, some missing. In the table there are about 150,000 clones, approximately 80% of which are singletons. The sample comprised PBMCs. The sequence was obtained from a male donor in good health and CMV-seronegative.

The CDR3 here is CASSLSQGSYEQYF. The CDR3 coding sequence is TGTGCCAGCAGCTTATCACAGGGAAGCTACGAGCAGTACTTC. The rearrangement joins TRBV7-3 to TRBJ2-7; tentative D call: TRBD1 (6 bases). CDR3 length equals 14 residues. Trimming cost V 2 bases and J 3 bases, with 11 bases left between them. The V gene's germline CDR1 is SGHTA and CDR2 FQGTGA.